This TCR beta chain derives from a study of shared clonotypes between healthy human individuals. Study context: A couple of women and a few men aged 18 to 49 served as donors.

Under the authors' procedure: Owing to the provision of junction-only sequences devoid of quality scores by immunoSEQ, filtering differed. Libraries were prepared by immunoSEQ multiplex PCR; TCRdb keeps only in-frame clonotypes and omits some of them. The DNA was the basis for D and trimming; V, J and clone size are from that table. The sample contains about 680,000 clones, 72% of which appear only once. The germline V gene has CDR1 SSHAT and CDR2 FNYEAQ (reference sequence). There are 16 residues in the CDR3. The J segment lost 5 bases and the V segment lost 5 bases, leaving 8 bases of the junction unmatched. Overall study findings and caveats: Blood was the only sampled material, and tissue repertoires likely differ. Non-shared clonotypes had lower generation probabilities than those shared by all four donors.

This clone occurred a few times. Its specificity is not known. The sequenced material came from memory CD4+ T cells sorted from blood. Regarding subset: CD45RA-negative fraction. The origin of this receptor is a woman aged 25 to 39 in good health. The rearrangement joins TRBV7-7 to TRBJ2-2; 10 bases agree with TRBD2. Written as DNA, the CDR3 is TGTGCCAGCAGCCAAATAGCGGGAGGTGGTACCGGGGAGCTGTTTTTT. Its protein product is CASSQIAGGGTGELFF. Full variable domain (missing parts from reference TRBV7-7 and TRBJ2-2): GAGVSQSPRYKVTKRGQDVTLRCDPISSHATLYWYQQALGQGPEFLTYFNYEAQPDKSGLPSDRFSAERPEGSISTLTIQRTEQRDSAMYRCASSQIAGGGTGELFFGEGSRLTVL.